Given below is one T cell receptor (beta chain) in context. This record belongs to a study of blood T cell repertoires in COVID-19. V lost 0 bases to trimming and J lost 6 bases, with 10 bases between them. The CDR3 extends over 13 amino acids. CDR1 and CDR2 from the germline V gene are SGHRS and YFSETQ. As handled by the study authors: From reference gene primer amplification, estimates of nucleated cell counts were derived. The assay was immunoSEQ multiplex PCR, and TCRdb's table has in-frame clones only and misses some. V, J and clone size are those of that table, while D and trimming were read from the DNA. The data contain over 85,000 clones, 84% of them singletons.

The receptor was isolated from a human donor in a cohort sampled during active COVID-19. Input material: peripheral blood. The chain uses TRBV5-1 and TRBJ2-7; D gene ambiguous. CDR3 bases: TGCGCCAGCAGCTTGGAACGGGTGACCGAGCAGTACTTC. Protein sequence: CASSLERVTEQYF.